These 27 T cell receptor beta chains share one sample of origin, sequenced in a study of T cells in Graves' hyperthyroidism and ophthalmopathy. Amplification yielded TCR beta CDR3 regions, with RNA transcripts as the source. HTBI primers were the set used in a first-round RT-PCR of the TCR CDR3. TCRdb passed the multiplex PCR reads through MiXCR, listing each CDR3 protein once. The data show 300,000 to 400,000 distinct CDR3 sequences, around a sixth seen once. The sample consisted of blood. The receptors were gathered from a woman aged 50 to 60 with Graves' hyperthyroidism.

Ten or more counts support this clonotype. The chain is built from TRBV7-9 and TRBJ2-3, with 12 bases aligning to TRBD2. The CDR3 totals 16 residues. Losses at the gene ends were 5 bases for V and 6 bases for J; bases not matched to a gene: 9. Per germline, CDR1 SEHNR and CDR2 FQNEAQ (reference sequence). CDR3 amino acids: CASSLWTSGKEDTQYF. The CDR3 nucleotides are TGTGCCAGCAGCCTTTGGACTAGCGGGAAGGAGGATACGCAGTATTTT.

This clonotype has a count of ten or more. J is TRBJ2-3 and V is TRBV19, with D perhaps matching TRBD1 (5 bases). This CDR3 contains 13 residues. Trimming removed 5 bases from V and 3 bases from J, with 9 bases in between. Germline lookup yields CDR1 LNHDA and CDR2 SQIVND (reference sequence). CDR3 nucleotides: TGTGCCAGTAGTGCACAGGTTACAGATACGCAGTATTTT. It yields the protein CASSAQVTDTQYF.

This clonotype was observed a handful of times. The chain links TRBV11-2 to TRBJ2-5, with D perhaps matching TRBD2 (5 bases). Germline assignment: CDR1 SGHAT and CDR2 FQNNGV. The CDR3 spans 15 residues. The germline V and J ends were trimmed by 1 base and 14 bases, with 23 bases remaining between them. The CDR3 sequence is CASSLASQGSRVNYF. DNA for the CDR3: TGTGCCAGCAGCTTAGCGTCCCAAGGTTCGAGGGTGAATTACTTC.

This clonotype was seen more than once but under ten times. V and J are TRBV6-1 and TRBJ1-2; 7 nucleotides agree with TRBD1. V lost 5 bases to trimming and J lost 4 bases; unmatched junction nucleotides: 4. This CDR3 comprises 13 residues. Germline V CDR1 and CDR2: MNHNS, SASEGT. The CDR3 DNA is TGTGCCAGCAGTCAGGGGGACAGCTATGGCTACACCTTC. Amino acids: CASSQGDSYGYTF.

This clonotype has just a few counts. The chain carries TRBV28 and TRBJ2-1; a weak D match, TRBD2 (5 bases). Germline lookup yields CDR1 MDHEN and CDR2 SYDVKM. The CDR3 is made up of 13 amino acids. Trimming removed 7 bases from V and 2 bases from J, with 9 bases in between. The DNA of the CDR3 is TGTGCCAGCACAAGAGGGCCCTACAATGAGCAGTTCTTC. Its protein is CASTRGPYNEQFF. The whole variable domain, remainder taken from reference TRBV28 and TRBJ2-1, is DVKVTQSSRYLVKRTGEKVFLECVQDMDHENMFWYRQDPGLGLRLIYFSYDVKMKEKGDIPEGYSVSREKKERFSLILESASTNQTSMYLCASTRGPYNEQFFGPGTRLTVL.

This clonotype was seen a handful of times. This chain links TRBV7-3 with TRBJ2-2; TRBD2 matches 9 bases. V lost 5 bases and J lost 1; bases outside the gene matches: 2. This CDR3 has 15 residues. Germline CDR1 SGHTA, CDR2 FQGTGA. CDR3 in DNA: TGTGCCAGCAGCCGTAGCGGGAGGAACACCGGGGAGCTGTTTTTT. As protein: CASSRSGRNTGELFF.

The count of this clonotype is one. The V and J genes are TRBV5-6 and TRBJ2-5, with 10 bases identical to TRBD2. The CDR3 has 15 amino acids. The ends lost 4 bases at V and 2 bases at J; junction bases unmatched: 5. Per germline, CDR1 SGHDT and CDR2 YYEEEE. CDR3 in amino acids: CASSQGLATQETQYF. CDR3 nucleotides: TGTGCCAGCAGCCAGGGACTAGCGACACAAGAGACCCAGTACTTC.

This clonotype was detected many times. The genes are TRBV6-1 and TRBJ2-1; tentatively, D is TRBD2 (6 bases). This CDR3 region has 15 residues. V gave up 2 bases and J gave up 7 bases, with 15 bases separating them. Germline V CDR1 and CDR2: MNHNS, SASEGT. The CDR3 spells CASSEQGGSLNEQFF. CDR3 sequence (DNA): TGTGCCAGCAGTGAACAGGGAGGATCTCTTAATGAGCAGTTCTTC.

V is TRBV29-1 and J is TRBJ1-1, with a tentative D call TRBD1 (5 bases). Trimming cost V 6 bases and J 4 bases, with 9 bases left between them. The CDR3 spans 11 residues. Germline-derived CDR1 and CDR2 are SQVTM and ANQGSEA. In DNA form, the CDR3 reads TGCAGCGTGGGGCTGGGCACTGAAGCTTTCTTT. Translating it yields CSVGLGTEAFF.

This clonotype was observed many times. The rearrangement links TRBV7-9 to TRBJ2-5, with D perhaps matching TRBD1 (5 bases). The CDR3 is 12 amino acids. Germline V lookup: CDR1 SEHNR, CDR2 FQNEAQ (reference sequence). Trimming took off 3 bases at V and 5 bases at J, with 7 bases between the two ends. In nucleotides, the CDR3 is TGTGCCAGCAGCTTCGACAGTGAGACCCAGTACTTC. It encodes CASSFDSETQYF.

CDR3 sequence reads: CAISESIGRTEQYF. In nucleotides, the CDR3 is TGTGCCATCAGTGAGTCGATCGGTCGAACCGAGCAGTACTTC. V and J are TRBV10-3 and TRBJ2-7; D call uncertain. CDR3 length equals 14 residues. Per the germline V gene, CDR1 is ENHRY and CDR2 is SYGVKD. The V end lost 0 bases, the J end lost 6 bases, and 12 bases lay between the germline ends.

The CDR3 loop reads CSARPLSSGSGDTQYF. For the CDR3, the DNA is TGCAGTGCTAGGCCCCTGAGTAGCGGGAGTGGGGATACGCAGTATTTT. The gene calls are TRBV20-1 and TRBJ2-3; 9 nucleotides match TRBD2. This CDR3 is 16 amino acids long. With 3 bases clipped from V and 6 bases from J, the junction kept 13 bases outside the gene matches. Germline-derived CDR1 and CDR2 are DFQATT and SNEGSKA (reference sequence).

This clonotype was recorded at least ten times. The chain couples TRBV6-2 or TRBV6-3 to TRBJ1-4, with unresolved D. Germline CDR1 reads MNHEY; CDR2 reads SVGEGT. CDR3 length: 13 amino acids. The V end lost 7 bases, the J end lost 3 bases, and 9 bases lay between the germline ends. Written as DNA, the CDR3 is TGTGCCAGCATCAACAGCCCTAATGAAAAACTGTTTTTT. Amino acids: CASINSPNEKLFF.

This clonotype was observed at least ten times. The chain links TRBV7-2 to TRBJ1-1; D is undetermined. With 2 bases removed from V and 3 bases from J, the gap between germline ends came to 10 bases. Germline V gene sequence: CDR1 SGHTA, CDR2 FQGNSA. CDR3 length equals 14 residues. For the CDR3, the DNA is TGTGCCAGCAGCTTAAGAACTAGGGACACTGAAGCTTTCTTT. Amino acid sequence: CASSLRTRDTEAFF.

The rearrangement uses TRBV20-1 and TRBJ1-4; D is unclear. Between the trimmed V and J ends, which lost 2 bases and 8 bases, there was a span of 12 bases. The germline CDR1 and CDR2 sequences are DFQATT and SNEGSKA (reference sequence). The CDR3 length is 13 residues. CDR3 residues: CSARKQLGEKLFF. The DNA for the CDR3 is TGCAGTGCTAGAAAACAGTTGGGAGAAAAACTGTTTTTT.

This clonotype was counted ten times or more. The rearrangement joins TRBV12-3 or TRBV12-4 to TRBJ2-1, with TRBD2 identical over 7 bases. J was trimmed by 3 bases and V by 1 base; bases with no gene match: 3. The length of the CDR3 is 15 residues. The CDR3 DNA follows: TGTGCCAGCAGTTTAGAGAGCGGGAACTACAATGAGCAGTTCTTC. This translates into CASSLESGNYNEQFF.

The rearrangement joins TRBV15 to TRBJ1-2; D is uncertain. V dropped 0 bases and J dropped 6 bases, with 8 bases sitting between them. The CDR3 consists of 13 residues. CDR1 and CDR2 from the germline V gene are LNHNV and YYDKDF (reference sequence). This chain's CDR3 is CATSREGLDGYTF. CDR3 DNA: TGTGCCACCAGCAGAGAGGGGTTGGATGGCTACACCTTC.

At least ten counts were recorded for this clonotype. The chain carries TRBV28 and TRBJ1-2, with 7 bases that match TRBD1. Germline lookup yields CDR1 MDHEN and CDR2 SYDVKM. V lost 4 bases and J lost 2; bases outside the gene matches: 1. There are 13 residues in the CDR3. The CDR3 here is CASSSGQNYGYTF. CDR3 DNA sequence: TGTGCCAGCAGTTCGGGACAGAACTATGGCTACACCTTC.

The gene calls are TRBV7-3 and TRBJ1-6; a weak D match, TRBD1 (5 bases). The CDR3 is 14 amino acids. In germline, CDR1 is SGHTA, CDR2 FQGTGA. V lost 3 bases to trimming and J lost 7 bases, with 10 bases between them. CDR3 nucleotide sequence: TGTGCCAGCAGCTTGTGGGGGGAAAATTCACCCCTCCACTTT. It is translated as CASSLWGENSPLHF.

This clonotype occurred many times. V gene TRBV20-1 combines with J gene TRBJ2-4; D gene ambiguous. CDR3 length equals 15 residues. Trimming removed 7 bases from V and 6 bases from J, with 22 bases in between. Germline V CDR1 and CDR2: DFQATT, SNEGSKA (reference sequence). CDR3 loop: CSVARELGLGNIQYF. CDR3 coding DNA: TGCAGTGTGGCGCGAGAGTTAGGGTTGGGAAACATTCAGTACTTC.

This clonotype has at least ten counts. The chain joins TRBV6-1 to TRBJ1-5; 8 bases are a match to TRBD1. V gave up 4 bases and J gave up 6 bases; unmatched junction bases: 11. Germline CDR1 is MNHNS and CDR2 is SASEGT. The CDR3 is 16 residues long. CDR3 amino acids: CASSAPGQDLLQPQHF. The CDR3 region has the DNA TGTGCCAGCAGTGCCCCGGGACAGGACCTTCTTCAGCCCCAGCATTTT.

This clonotype was detected a few times. V usage is TRBV6-6 and J usage is TRBJ1-6; D remains ambiguous. The germline V gene encodes CDR1 MNHNY and CDR2 SVGAGI (reference sequence). CDR3 length: 14 amino acids. V was pared by 0 bases and J by 7 bases, with 7 bases between. CDR3 amino acids: CASSYSTGNSPLHF. DNA of the CDR3: TGTGCCAGCAGTTACTCCACGGGGAATTCACCCCTCCACTTT.

This clonotype was counted ten times or more. V is TRBV27 and J is TRBJ2-1; 7 nucleotides agree with TRBD2. This CDR3 has 14 residues. Germline lookup yields CDR1 MNHEY and CDR2 SMNVEV (reference sequence). The ends lost 7 bases at V and 6 bases at J; junction bases unmatched: 9. The CDR3 reads CASTSVASGNEQFF. The CDR3 nucleotides read TGTGCCAGCACCTCGGTTGCTAGCGGCAATGAGCAGTTCTTC.

This clonotype was detected ten times or more. The chain has TRBV11-1 and TRBJ2-3, with D tentatively TRBD1 (5 bases). Germline values: CDR1 SGHAT, CDR2 FQDESV (reference sequence). V lost 4 bases, J lost 4 bases, and 12 bases lay in between. The CDR3 sequence is 14 residues long. CDR3 sequence reads: CASSSKGNSDTQYF. The CDR3 DNA follows: TGTGCCAGCAGCTCGAAGGGGAATTCAGATACGCAGTATTTT.

This clonotype was recorded at least ten times. The chain has TRBV6-1 and TRBJ2-1; unclear D gene. This CDR3 region has 16 residues. Germline V gene lookup returns CDR1 MNHNS and CDR2 SASEGT. V lost 5 bases and J 1 base, leaving 15 bases between the germline ends. CDR3 in DNA: TGTGCCAGCAGTAAAGACACTTTTTGGTCCTACAATGAGCAGTTCTTC. It codes for CASSKDTFWSYNEQFF.

This clonotype has ten or more counts. The rearrangement uses TRBV12-3 or TRBV12-4 and TRBJ2-1; tentative D call: TRBD2 (5 bases). The CDR3 extends over 13 amino acids. Trimming took 8 bases from V and 3 from J, leaving 11 bases between them. CDR3 protein: CASVKDFYNEQFF. CDR3 nucleotides: TGTGCCAGCGTGAAGGACTTCTACAATGAGCAGTTCTTC.

This chain connects TRBV28 to TRBJ2-7; 9 nucleotides match TRBD1. The CDR3 has 15 amino acids. J gave up 0 bases and V 6 bases, and 6 bases lay outside the gene matches. Germline V gives CDR1 MDHEN, CDR2 SYDVKM. The CDR3 bases are TGTGCCAGCAGCGCAGGGACAGGGCTCTCCTACGAGCAGTACTTC. This codes for CASSAGTGLSYEQYF.